The 22 T cell receptor beta chains below all came from one sample that was sequenced in a study of CD8 T cells in Susac syndrome (dated by TCRdb to between 2017 and 2020). The method was the immunoSEQ multiplex PCR assay. RNA was extracted using the RNeasy kit, and about 0.45 to 1 ug of the RNA was reverse transcribed with random hexamers. TCRdb applied fastp at Q25 and MiXCR to the public reads, then kept only in-frame beta chains. Each entry is one CDR3 protein sequence, shown with its most common DNA and genes. In all, the sample holds under 250,000 distinct CDR3 sequences, and roughly 93% of those were seen once. The ten largest clones add up to around 0.067% of the sample. The sample comprised CD4+ T cells from PBMCs. These receptors were obtained from a human donor with multiple sclerosis.

This clonotype was counted once. The V call is TRBV20-1, the J call TRBJ2-2; 7 bases align to TRBD1. The CDR3 has 15 residues. Losses at the gene ends were 3 bases for V and 1 base for J; bases not matched to a gene: 5. CDR1 and CDR2 (germline): DFQATT, SNEGSKA (reference sequence). CDR3 in DNA: TGCAGTGCTAGTTACAGGGGCGTGAACACCGGGGAGCTGTTTTTT. This gives the protein CSASYRGVNTGELFF.

The DNA of the CDR3 is TGTGCCAGCAGTACGAGGACAGGGAGGAGTCAGCCCCAGCATTTT. It codes for CASSTRTGRSQPQHF. The V call is TRBV28, the J call TRBJ1-5, with 8 bases matching TRBD1. Trimming took 5 bases from V and 6 from J; bases not matched to a gene: 9. The germline CDR1 and CDR2 sequences are MDHEN and SYDVKM. CDR3 length: 15 residues.

The J gene is TRBJ2-7, the V gene TRBV2; no clear D. The V gene lost 2 bases and the J gene lost 4 bases, with 15 bases spanning the gap. Germline V gene sequence: CDR1 SNHLY, CDR2 FYNNEI. This CDR3 contains 15 residues. The CDR3 sequence: CASSEYPPWLYEQYV. The CDR3 coding sequence is TGTGCCAGCAGTGAATACCCCCCGTGGCTATACGAGCAGTACGTC.

The V gene is TRBV4-1, the J gene TRBJ2-4; D unclear. The CDR3 has 13 amino acids. V was pared by 2 bases and J by 3 bases, with 5 bases between. Germline CDR1 and CDR2: MGHRA and YSYEKL. CDR3 loop: CASSQMNKNIQYF. The CDR3, as DNA: TGCGCCAGCAGCCAAATGAACAAAAACATTCAGTACTTC.

The chain has TRBV28 and TRBJ1-1, with TRBD1 as a possible D gene (5 bases). Germline CDR1 and CDR2: MDHEN and SYDVKM. V was clipped by 3 bases and J by 4 bases, with 15 bases between them. This CDR3 spans 15 amino acids. Here the CDR3 DNA reads TGTGCCAGCAGTTTGGGGGAAGGTTTTGTCACTGAAGCTTTCTTT. This gives the protein CASSLGEGFVTEAFF. The whole variable domain, remainder taken from reference TRBV28 and TRBJ1-1, is DVKVTQSSRYLVKRTGEKVFLECVQDMDHENMFWYRQDPGLGLRLIYFSYDVKMKEKGDIPEGYSVSREKKERFSLILESASTNQTSMYLCASSLGEGFVTEAFFGQGTRLTVV.

The chain joins TRBV29-1 to TRBJ2-1; D tentatively reads TRBD1 or TRBD2 (5 bases each). V lost 7 bases and J 6 bases, leaving 25 bases between the germline ends. CDR3 length: 16 amino acids. CDR1 SQVTM and CDR2 ANQGSEA come from the germline V gene. The CDR3 DNA reads as TGCAGCGCTGGTGATGACGGGACGGCTCCCGGCAATGAGCAGTTCTTC. Translation gives CSAGDDGTAPGNEQFF.

The V gene is TRBV30, the J gene TRBJ1-2; D is unclear. Trimming removed 0 bases at V and 2 bases at J, with 10 bases between. Germline CDR1 reads GTSNPN; CDR2 reads SVGIG (reference sequence). There are 14 residues in the CDR3. CDR3 protein: CAWSVARTNYGYTF. CDR3 in DNA: TGTGCCTGGAGTGTAGCCCGGACGAACTATGGCTACACCTTC.

The chain joins TRBV12-3 or TRBV12-4 to TRBJ2-3; TRBD1 matches at 12 bases. The CDR3 extends over 15 amino acids. V lost 7 bases, J lost 5 bases, and 7 bases stayed unmatched. CDR3 sequence reads: CASTQGQGARDTQYF. DNA of the CDR3: TGTGCCAGCACCCAGGGACAGGGGGCCCGAGATACGCAGTATTTT.

V is TRBV5-1 and J is TRBJ2-5; 9 positions match TRBD2. CDR3 length: 15 amino acids. Per the germline V gene, CDR1 is SGHRS and CDR2 is YFSETQ. Trimming removed 0 bases from V and 4 bases from J; junction bases left unmatched: 4. The CDR3 sequence is CASSLAGGRAETQYF. The CDR3 nucleotides read TGCGCCAGCAGCTTGGCGGGCGGGAGGGCAGAGACCCAGTACTTC. The full variable domain, completed using reference TRBV5-1 and TRBJ2-5, is KAGVTQTPRYLIKTRGQQVTLSCSPISGHRSVSWYQQTPGQGLQFLFEYFSETQRNKGNFPGRFSGRQFSNSRSEMNVSTLELGDSALYLCASSLAGGRAETQYFGPGTRLLVL.

V and J are TRBV6-1 and TRBJ2-6; a possible D gene is TRBD1 (5 bases). The germline gives CDR1 MNHNS, CDR2 SASEGT. V lost 3 bases to trimming and J lost 4 bases, with 16 bases between them. CDR3 size: 17 residues. The CDR3 DNA is TGTGCCAGCAGTGATTCGGGCAGGGTTGCAGGGGCCAACGTCCTGACTTTC. Translated, it gives CASSDSGRVAGANVLTF.

The chain is built from TRBV20-1 and TRBJ2-3; 10 bases fit TRBD2. Germline V gene sequence: CDR1 DFQATT, CDR2 SNEGSKA (reference sequence). The CDR3 length is 16 residues. V lost 0 bases, J lost 4 bases, and 7 bases stayed unmatched. The CDR3 nucleotides are TGCAGTGCTAGAGATCTTCTAGCGGGGGTCCCAGATACGCAGTATTTT. Amino acids: CSARDLLAGVPDTQYF.

CDR3 nucleotides: TGCAGCGTTACAACTTCCGCACCCGGACCTCTCAACTATGGCTACACCTTC. Its translation: CSVTTSAPGPLNYGYTF. J is TRBJ1-2 and V is TRBV29-1; D is unclear. The germline V gene encodes CDR1 SQVTM and CDR2 ANQGSEA. The CDR3 runs to 17 residues. V was trimmed by 5 bases and J by 2 bases, leaving 24 bases between them.

The genes are TRBV2 and TRBJ1-1; 11 positions match TRBD1. Trimming took 6 bases from V and 10 from J; bases not matched to a gene: 13. The CDR3 runs 15 residues. Germline values: CDR1 SNHLY, CDR2 FYNNEI. The DNA of the CDR3 is TGTGCCAGCAGGGGACCGGACAGGGGGCGATTTGGAGCTTTCTTT. This codes for CASRGPDRGRFGAFF.

V gene TRBV18 combines with J gene TRBJ2-5; no clear D. CDR3 length equals 14 residues. In germline, CDR1 is KGHSH, CDR2 LQKENI. V gave up 4 bases and J gave up 4 bases, with 13 bases separating them. The DNA of the CDR3 is TGTGCCAGCTCACTTTCGATGACTGGAGAGACCCAGTACTTC. Its protein is CASSLSMTGETQYF.

This chain links TRBV5-6 with TRBJ2-6, with D perhaps TRBD2 (6 bases). This CDR3 contains 20 residues. Germline V gene lookup returns CDR1 SGHDT and CDR2 YYEEEE. Trimming cost V 3 bases and J 0 bases, with 22 bases left between them. Here the CDR3 reads CASSSPGGEVPFSGANVLTF. CDR3 bases: TGTGCCAGCAGCTCTCCCGGCGGGGAGGTCCCTTTCTCTGGGGCCAACGTCCTGACTTTC.

The CDR3 here is CAIAGSYGYTF. The CDR3 bases are TGTGCCATCGCAGGGAGCTATGGCTACACCTTC. This chain connects TRBV10-3 to TRBJ1-2; weak D call: TRBD1 (5 bases). The CDR3 has 11 residues. The V end was cut by 8 bases, the J end by 4 bases, with 8 bases between. In germline, CDR1 is ENHRY, CDR2 SYGVKD.

This clonotype was seen only once. This sequence joins TRBV4-1 and TRBJ2-2; TRBD2 aligns across 10 bases. J was trimmed by 7 bases and V by 0 bases; bases with no gene match: 11. This CDR3 region has 18 residues. CDR1 MGHRA and CDR2 YSYEKL come from the germline V gene. CDR3 nucleotides: TGCGCCAGCAGCCAAGATTCTAGCGGGGGCGTAGGGCTCGGGGAGCTGTTTTTT. Amino acid sequence: CASSQDSSGGVGLGELFF.

Comments on this clonotype: No conserved phenylalanine or tryptophan ends this CDR3, so it is likely a read error. The chain is built from TRBV4-1 and TRBJ2-5; tentatively, D is TRBD1 or TRBD2 (6 bases each). Between the trimmed V and J ends, which lost 3 bases and 1 base, there was a span of 12 bases. CDR3 length equals 15 residues. The V gene's germline CDR1 is MGHRA and CDR2 YSYEKL. The CDR3 DNA reads as TGCGCCAGCAGCCAGCTCGGGGGCGGCCAAGAGACCCAGTACTTG. Protein: CASSQLGGGQETQYL.

In the case of this clonotype: The junction does not match germline at one end; this may be a read error. This rearrangement joins TRBV28 to TRBJ1-1; D not certain. Germline V CDR1 and CDR2: MDHEN, SYDVKM. The length of the CDR3 is 12 residues. As DNA, the CDR3 is TGTGCCAGCAGTCCGGGCCTAAAAAAGTTTAACTTT. This gives the protein CASSPGLKKFNF.

V usage is TRBV20-1 and J usage is TRBJ2-7; D may be TRBD2 (5 bases). CDR1 is DFQATT and CDR2 is SNEGSKA in the germline V gene (reference sequence). The CDR3 spans 15 residues. V was pared by 0 bases and J by 0 bases, with 12 bases between. CDR3 DNA sequence: TGCAGTGCTAGAGATATAGCAAGCGGCTCCTACGAGCAGTACGTC. Encoded protein: CSARDIASGSYEQYV.

V gene TRBV2 combines with J gene TRBJ2-3; D is undetermined. There are 12 residues in the CDR3. Looked up from germline, CDR1 is SNHLY and CDR2 is FYNNEI. V was pared by 4 bases and J by 4 bases, with 6 bases between. Written as DNA, the CDR3 is TGTGCCAGCAGTGCCCGACCAGATACGCAGTATTTT. It encodes CASSARPDTQYF.

The V call is TRBV2, the J call TRBJ1-6, with 7 bases fitting TRBD1. V lost 6 bases and J lost 7; bases outside the gene matches: 9. The germline gives CDR1 SNHLY, CDR2 FYNNEI. The CDR3 extends over 15 amino acids. The CDR3: CASRVPGQRNSPLHF. The CDR3 DNA reads as TGTGCCAGCAGGGTACCGGGACAGCGAAATTCACCCCTCCACTTT. Looking up the rest from reference TRBV2 and TRBJ1-6 gives the full variable domain: EPEVTQTPSHQVTQMGQEVILRCVPISNHLYFYWYRQILGQKVEFLVSFYNNEISEKSEIFDDQFSVERPDGSNFTLKIRSTKLEDSAMYFCASRVPGQRNSPLHFGNGTRLTVT.